What follows are 9 T cell receptor beta chains derived from one specimen sequenced in a study of blood T cells in healthy people across ages. The authors ran a second PCR of about 7 to 11 cycles using a sample-barcoded 5' primer and a J-beta primer mix. TCRdb reprocessed the 5' RACE reads via MiXCR and lists one record per CDR3 protein. The sample has some 900,000 distinct CDR3 sequences, 45% to 50% seen once. Sequencing was carried out using blood. The receptor source for this set is a man aged 25 to 45 in good health.

V is TRBV2 and J is TRBJ2-7; 13 nucleotides align to TRBD2. Germline V gene sequence: CDR1 SNHLY, CDR2 FYNNEI. V was pared by 0 bases and J by 7 bases, with 3 bases of the junction left unmatched. The CDR3 is 15 amino acids. The CDR3 region has the DNA TGTGCCAGCAGTGAAGCGGGACTAGCGGGGAATGAGCAGTACTTC. It translates to CASSEAGLAGNEQYF.

This clonotype was counted a single time. This sequence joins TRBV6-2 or TRBV6-3 and TRBJ1-2; a weak D match, TRBD1 (6 bases). V lost 2 bases to trimming and J lost 4 bases, with 14 bases between them. In germline, CDR1 is MNHEY, CDR2 SVGEGT. The CDR3 spans 15 residues. The CDR3 DNA reads as TGTGCCAGCAGTTACGAGACAGGAAGGAGCTATGGCTACACCTTC. Its protein is CASSYETGRSYGYTF.

The chain recombines TRBV2 with TRBJ1-4, with 7 bases that match TRBD1. The ends lost 0 bases at V and 4 bases at J; junction bases unmatched: 14. Looked up from germline, CDR1 is SNHLY and CDR2 is FYNNEI. CDR3 length: 19 amino acids. The CDR3 coding sequence is TGTGCCAGCAGTGAAGCGCTGGGGACAGCCAACGGTAATAATGAAAAACTGTTTTTT. It specifies CASSEALGTANGNNEKLFF. Combining the CDR3 with reference TRBV2 and TRBJ1-4 gives the whole variable domain EPEVTQTPSHQVTQMGQEVILRCVPISNHLYFYWYRQILGQKVEFLVSFYNNEISEKSEIFDDQFSVERPDGSNFTLKIRSTKLEDSAMYFCASSEALGTANGNNEKLFFGSGTQLSVL.

The chain recombines TRBV6-5 with TRBJ2-1, with 12 nucleotides matching TRBD2. Germline CDR1 and CDR2: MNHEY and SVGAGI. The V gene end was trimmed by 7 bases and the J gene end by 8 bases; junction bases not matched to a gene: 9. The CDR3 is made up of 15 amino acids. The CDR3 loop reads CASTTGTSGFDEQFF. CDR3 nucleotides: TGTGCCAGCACCACGGGGACTAGCGGGTTCGATGAGCAGTTCTTC.

The J gene is TRBJ1-2, the V gene TRBV20-1; 7 nucleotides agree with TRBD1. The length of the CDR3 is 15 residues. Trimming at V came to 4 bases and at J to 5 bases, leaving 13 bases not matched to a gene. Looked up from germline, CDR1 is DFQATT and CDR2 is SNEGSKA (reference sequence). CDR3 sequence: CSATPPGQSFYGYTF. CDR3 bases: TGCAGTGCTACGCCCCCGGGACAGAGTTTTTATGGCTACACCTTC.

In its sample, this clonotype was seen a few times. The chain joins TRBV4-1 to TRBJ2-1; 14 nucleotides line up with TRBD2. The CDR3 has 16 amino acids. With 4 bases clipped from V and 5 bases from J, the junction kept 4 bases outside the gene matches. CDR1 MGHRA and CDR2 YSYEKL come from the germline V gene. The CDR3 sequence is CASSRSTSGGDNEQFF. CDR3 coding DNA: TGCGCCAGCAGCCGGTCGACTAGCGGGGGGGACAATGAGCAGTTCTTC.

This clonotype was detected only a few times. V is TRBV19 and J is TRBJ1-1, with TRBD1 as a possible D gene (6 bases). The CDR3 sequence is 15 residues long. CDR1 and CDR2 from the germline V gene are LNHDA and SQIVND (reference sequence). The germline V and J ends were trimmed by 9 bases and 4 bases, with 21 bases remaining between them. The CDR3 is CASKRQAQSGTEAFF. In DNA, the CDR3 is TGTGCCAGCAAGAGACAGGCCCAATCGGGCACTGAAGCTTTCTTT.

This chain links TRBV4-1 with TRBJ2-3; TRBD2 matches 11 bases. CDR1 is MGHRA, CDR2 YSYEKL, per germline. The CDR3 totals 16 residues. V shed 5 bases, J shed 2 bases, and the junction held 6 bases outside the gene matches. The CDR3 sequence: CASSARLAGYTDTQYF. DNA of the CDR3: TGCGCCAGCAGCGCACGACTAGCGGGGTACACAGATACGCAGTATTTT.

Only a few counts were recorded for this clonotype. The chain combines TRBV5-6 with TRBJ2-1; 9 bases match TRBD2. Trimming at V came to 0 bases and at J to 5 bases, leaving 6 bases not matched to a gene. Germline CDR1 SGHDT, CDR2 YYEEEE. The CDR3 consists of 16 residues. Here the CDR3 DNA reads TGTGCCAGCAGCTTGGATGTAGCGGGGGCGCACAATGAGCAGTTCTTC. Translating it yields CASSLDVAGAHNEQFF.